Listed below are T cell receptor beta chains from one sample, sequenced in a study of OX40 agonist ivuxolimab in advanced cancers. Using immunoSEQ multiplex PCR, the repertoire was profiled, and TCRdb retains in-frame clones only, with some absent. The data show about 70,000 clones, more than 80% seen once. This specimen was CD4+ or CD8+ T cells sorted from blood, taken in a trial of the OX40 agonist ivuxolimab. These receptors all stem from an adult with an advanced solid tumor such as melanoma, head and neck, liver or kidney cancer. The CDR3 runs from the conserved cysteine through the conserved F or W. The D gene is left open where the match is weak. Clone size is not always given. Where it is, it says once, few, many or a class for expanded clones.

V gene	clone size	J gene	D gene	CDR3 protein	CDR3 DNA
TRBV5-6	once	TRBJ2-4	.	CASSRWGLAKNIQYF	TGTGCCAGCAGCCGCTGGGGCCTAGCCAAAAACATTCAGTACTTC
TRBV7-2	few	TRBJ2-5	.	CASSQGGGGSQETQYF	TGTGCCAGCAGCCAGGGGGGAGGGGGGAGCCAAGAGACCCAGTACTTC
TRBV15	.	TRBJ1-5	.	CATSRGLPSNQPQHF	TGTGCCACCAGCAGAGGTCTCCCTAGCAATCAGCCCCAGCATTTT
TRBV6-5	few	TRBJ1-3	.	CATDLDSSGNTIYF	TGTGCCACCGACCTCGACAGCTCTGGAAACACCATATATTTT
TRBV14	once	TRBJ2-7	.	CASSQVYGGSYEQYF	TGTGCCAGCAGCCAAGTGTACGGGGGTAGCTACGAGCAGTACTTC
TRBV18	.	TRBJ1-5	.	CASSPGGVQPQHF	TGTGCCAGCTCACCGGGGGGGGTTCAGCCCCAGCATTTT
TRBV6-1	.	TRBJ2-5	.	CASSEALRGRGGRETQYF	TGTGCCAGCAGTGAAGCGCTGAGGGGCAGGGGAGGGCGAGAGACCCAGTACTTC
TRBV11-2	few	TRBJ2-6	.	CASSFFRGSRSGANVLTF	TGTGCCAGCAGCTTCTTTAGGGGGTCCAGATCTGGGGCCAACGTCCTGACTTTC
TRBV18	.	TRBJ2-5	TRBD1	CASSPNRGQETQYF	TGTGCCAGCTCACCCAACAGGGGTCAAGAGACCCAGTACTTC
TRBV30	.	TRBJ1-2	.	CAWSRTGPGYTF	TGTGCCTGGAGTAGAACGGGGCCCGGCTACACCTTC
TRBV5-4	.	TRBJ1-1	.	CASSLTERLNTEAFF	TGTGCCAGCAGCTTGACTGAGCGGTTGAACACTGAAGCTTTCTTT
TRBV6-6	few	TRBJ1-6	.	CASSYGREGPDSPLHF	TGTGCCAGCAGTTACGGTAGGGAGGGTCCGGATTCACCCCTCCACTTT
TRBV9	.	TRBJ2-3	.	CASSVVGGSGGTDTQYF	TGTGCCAGCAGCGTAGTTGGAGGGAGTGGCGGCACAGATACGCAGTATTTT
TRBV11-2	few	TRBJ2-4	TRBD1	CASSRWTGMGGAKNIQYF	TGTGCCAGCAGCCGCTGGACAGGGATGGGTGGGGCCAAAAACATTCAGTACTTC
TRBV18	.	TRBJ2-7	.	CASSPPTVGYEQYF	TGTGCCAGCTCACCACCGACGGTGGGCTACGAGCAGTACTTC
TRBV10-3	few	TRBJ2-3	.	CAISEIGTDTQYF	TGTGCCATCAGTGAGATTGGCACAGATACGCAGTATTTT
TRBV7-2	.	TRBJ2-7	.	CASSAGTVSYEQYF	TGTGCCAGCAGCGCCGGGACTGTGTCCTACGAGCAGTACTTC
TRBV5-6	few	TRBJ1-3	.	CASSRDGGNTIYF	TGTGCCAGCAGCCGGGACGGAGGAAACACCATATATTTT
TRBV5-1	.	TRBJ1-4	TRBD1	CASSRTGANEKLFF	TGCGCCAGCAGCCGGACAGGGGCTAATGAAAAACTGTTTTTT
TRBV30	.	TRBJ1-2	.	CAWSHYRGNGYTF	TGTGCCTGGAGTCACTACCGGGGGAATGGCTACACCTTC
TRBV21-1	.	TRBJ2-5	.	CASSKLWDRGYQETQYF	TGTGCCAGCAGCAAATTGTGGGACAGGGGGTACCAAGAGACCCAGTACTTC
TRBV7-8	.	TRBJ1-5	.	CASSLNQGFPNQPQHF	TGTGCCAGCAGCCTAAACCAGGGGTTCCCCAATCAGCCCCAGCATTTT
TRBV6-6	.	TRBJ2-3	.	CASSSPTDTQYF	TGTGCCAGCAGTTCCCCCACAGATACGCAGTATTTT
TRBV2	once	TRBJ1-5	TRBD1	CASRGTGGAPYSNQPQHF	TGTGCCAGCAGGGGGACAGGGGGCGCCCCATATAGCAATCAGCCCCAGCATTTT
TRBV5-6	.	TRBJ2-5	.	CASSLDGPQETQYF	TGTGCCAGCAGCCTAGACGGGCCCCAAGAGACCCAGTACTTC
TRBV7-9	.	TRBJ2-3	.	CASSFRDTWSF	TGTGCCAGCAGCTTCCGGGACACTTGGTCTTTT
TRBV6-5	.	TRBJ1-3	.	CASSYSRLSGPDTIYF	TGTGCCAGCAGTTACTCCCGACTATCGGGACCGGACACCATATATTTT
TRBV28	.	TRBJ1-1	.	CATSVGGANTEAFF	TGTGCCACCTCCGTTGGAGGGGCGAACACTGAAGCTTTCTTT
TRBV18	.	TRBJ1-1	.	CASSPTLNTEAFF	TGTGCCAGCTCACCGACTTTGAACACTGAAGCTTTCTTT
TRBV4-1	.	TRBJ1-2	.	CASSQQGWEGYTF	TGCGCCAGCAGCCAACAGGGGTGGGAGGGCTACACCTTC
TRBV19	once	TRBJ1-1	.	CASKRKAQAARDTEAFF	TGTGCCAGTAAACGAAAGGCCCAAGCGGCACGCGACACTGAAGCTTTCTTT
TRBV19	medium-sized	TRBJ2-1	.	CASTGSYNEQFF	TGTGCCAGTACAGGATCCTACAATGAGCAGTTCTTC
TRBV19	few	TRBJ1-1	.	CATRDPGRHTEAFF	TGTGCCACCCGAGACCCAGGGCGGCACACTGAAGCTTTCTTT
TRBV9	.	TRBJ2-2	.	CASSVVGSLNTGELFF	TGTGCCAGCAGCGTAGTTGGCAGCTTGAACACCGGGGAGCTGTTTTTT
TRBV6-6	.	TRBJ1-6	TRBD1	CASKLGQGASPLHF	TGTGCCAGCAAATTGGGACAGGGGGCTTCACCCCTCCACTTT
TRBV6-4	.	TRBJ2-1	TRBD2	CASSVGPAGGPNEQFF	TGTGCCAGCAGTGTAGGCCCAGCGGGGGGCCCTAATGAGCAGTTCTTC
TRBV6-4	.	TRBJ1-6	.	CASRDPHSPLHF	TGTGCCAGCAGGGACCCCCATTCACCCCTCCACTTT
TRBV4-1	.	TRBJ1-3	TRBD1	CASSHPRRTGGEKFGNTIYF	TGCGCCAGCAGCCATCCGAGAAGGACAGGGGGCGAGAAATTTGGAAACACCATATATTTT
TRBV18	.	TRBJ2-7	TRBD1	CASSLRTGSSYEQYF	TGTGCCAGCTCACTACGGACAGGAAGCTCCTACGAGCAGTACTTC
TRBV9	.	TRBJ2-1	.	CASSVALGEGRGPDNEQFF	TGTGCCAGCAGCGTAGCTTTGGGGGAGGGGCGGGGGCCGGACAATGAGCAGTTCTTC
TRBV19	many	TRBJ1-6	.	CASSLLGKDSPLHF	TGTGCCAGTAGTCTCCTGGGGAAAGATTCACCCCTCCACTTT
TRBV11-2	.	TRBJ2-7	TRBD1	CASSTGQGANYEQYF	TGTGCCAGCAGCACCGGACAGGGGGCGAACTACGAGCAGTACTTC
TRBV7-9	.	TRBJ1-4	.	CASSTSGGTNPTNEKLFF	TGTGCCAGCAGCACGTCGGGGGGAACGAACCCAACTAATGAAAAACTGTTTTTT
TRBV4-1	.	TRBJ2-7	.	CASSLNRGHEQYF	TGCGCCAGCAGCCTGAATAGGGGCCACGAGCAGTACTTC
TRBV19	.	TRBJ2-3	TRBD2	CASKTSGGARDTQYF	TGTGCCAGCAAGACTAGCGGGGGGGCAAGAGATACGCAGTATTTT
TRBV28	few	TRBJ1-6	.	CASGFGGNSPLHF	TGTGCCAGCGGGTTCGGAGGGAATTCACCCCTCCACTTT
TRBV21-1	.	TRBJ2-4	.	CASSKVVRGIAKNIQYF	TGTGCCAGCAGCAAAGTTGTCAGGGGAATAGCCAAAAACATTCAGTACTTC
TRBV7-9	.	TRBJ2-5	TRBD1	CASSPRDSRGETQYF	TGTGCCAGCAGCCCAAGGGACAGCCGAGGAGAGACCCAGTACTTC
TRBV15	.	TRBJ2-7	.	CATSRDNDYEQYF	TGTGCCACCAGCCGGGACAACGACTACGAGCAGTACTTC
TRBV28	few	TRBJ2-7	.	CASVGRYEQYF	TGTGCCAGCGTGGGCCGCTACGAGCAGTACTTC
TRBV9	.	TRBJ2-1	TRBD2	CASSLDGTSGGPLRLYNEQFF	TGTGCCAGCAGCCTCGACGGGACTAGCGGGGGGCCCCTACGTCTTTACAATGAGCAGTTCTTC
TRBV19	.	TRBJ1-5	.	CASSIRLGQSQPQHF	TGTGCCAGTAGTATTCGGTTGGGCCAGAGCCAGCCCCAGCATTTT